The TCR beta chain described here comes from a study of OX40 agonist ivuxolimab in advanced cancers. In the study overall: The eligibility criteria allowed prior anti-PD-1, anti-PD-L1 or anti-CTLA-4 therapy, and about 40% had some. Three patients had partial responses: one hepatocellular carcinoma, two cutaneous melanoma.

With regard to this clone: Its specificity is not known.

Study outcomes and limitations: Clonal expansion among partial responders at 0.1-3.0 mg/kg ranked near the lowest. At doses 0.1 to 3.0 mg/kg, CD4+ and CD8+ clones expanded.

Generated by immunoSEQ multiplex PCR, the TCRdb table keeps only in-frame clones and is missing some. This table holds 60,000 to 85,000 clones, 85% found once. Sequenced material: CD4+ or CD8+ T cells sorted from blood, taken in a trial of the OX40 agonist ivuxolimab. This clonotype was sampled from an adult with an advanced solid tumor such as melanoma, head and neck, liver or kidney cancer.

The CDR3 DNA follows: TGTGCCAGCGGCCCGACAGGGGAGAATTCACCCCTCCACTTT. It translates to CASGPTGENSPLHF. The chain is built from TRBV28 and TRBJ1-6; 8 bases line up with TRBD1. Losses at the gene ends were 8 bases for V and 7 bases for J; bases not matched to a gene: 7. The CDR3 loop spans 14 amino acids. Germline V gene sequence: CDR1 MDHEN, CDR2 SYDVKM.